This T cell receptor beta chain was sequenced during a study of post-analysis software for immune sequencing data. Background on the study: In terms of disease course, relapsing-remitting, secondary progressive and progressive-relapsing multiple sclerosis were included.

Notes on this clonotype: Its target is unknown.

This CDR3 spans 14 amino acids. The V and J ends lost 5 bases and 0 bases respectively, with 8 bases between them. Libraries were made from TCR beta cDNA, and they carried unique molecular identifiers. Starting from roughly 1.1 to 9.2 million T cells, the study yielded 500,000 or so cDNA molecules. A single record per CDR3 protein comes from TCRdb applying MiXCR to the PCR reads. Of around 770,000 distinct CDR3 sequences in the sample, about 43% were seen once. Notes on the study in general: The study found TRBV5-6, TRBV5-1 and TRBV20-1 among a few TRBV segments more frequent in patients than controls. Samples made in the same batch grouped tightly together by F measure.

This sequence was found in a girl between 5 and 17 years old with multiple sclerosis. The rearrangement uses TRBV12-3 or TRBV12-4 and TRBJ2-4; no clear D. Sequencing used blood. The CDR3 is CASSGVKAKNIQYF. The CDR3 DNA follows: TGTGCCAGCAGTGGCGTCAAAGCCAAAAACATTCAGTACTTC.